This T cell receptor beta chain was profiled in a study of blood T cell repertoires in COVID-19. V was cut by 6 bases and J by 4 bases, with 12 bases left in between. The CDR3 runs to 13 residues. The germline V gene encodes CDR1 SNHLY and CDR2 FYNNEI. Individuals aged about 18 to 100 years were recruited from 24 US areas. Cohort allocation depended upon clinical history that participants reported. TCRdb's table, derived via immunoSEQ multiplex PCR, lists solely in-frame clones and lacks some. The sample lists about 290,000 clones, around 90% occurring once. V usage is TRBV2 and J usage is TRBJ1-2; D remains unclear. Sequencing input: PBMCs or T cells enriched from blood (not recorded which). This clonotype was sampled from a woman in her forties who had recovered from COVID-19. Here the CDR3 reads CASSLEIGYGYTF. CDR3 bases: TGTGCCAGCAGCTTAGAAATCGGCTATGGCTACACCTTC.